The 21 T cell receptor beta chains presented below share a single source sample, sequenced in a study of blood T cell repertoires in COVID-19. TCRdb's table, derived via immunoSEQ multiplex PCR, lists solely in-frame clones and lacks some. The table records roughly 200,000 clones, roughly 77% of them present only once. Sequencing used peripheral blood. The receptors were gathered from a woman aged 80 or older with COVID-19, enrolled during active disease.

The CDR3 loop is CASSSGTSVYEQYF. The CDR3 DNA sequence: TGTGCCAGCAGCTCCGGGACTAGCGTCTACGAGCAGTACTTC. The chain couples TRBV11-2 to TRBJ2-7; 10 nucleotides agree with TRBD2. CDR1 and CDR2 (germline): SGHAT, FQNNGV. CDR3 length: 14 residues. J lost 3 bases, V lost 4 bases, and 3 bases had no gene match.

V and J are TRBV20-1 and TRBJ2-5; 8 positions match TRBD1. Trimming cost V 3 bases and J 3 bases; bases outside gene matches: 3. Germline-derived CDR1 and CDR2 are DFQATT and SNEGSKA (reference sequence). This CDR3 contains 13 residues. This CDR3 reads CSASGGQEETQYF. The CDR3 nucleotides are TGCAGTGCTAGTGGGGGACAGGAAGAGACCCAGTACTTC.

J is TRBJ2-7 and V is TRBV28; 11 nucleotides agree with TRBD2. Germline V gene data show CDR1 as MDHEN and CDR2 as SYDVKM. The CDR3 extends over 15 amino acids. The ends lost 3 bases at V and 8 bases at J; junction bases unmatched: 9. CDR3 residues: CASSFLTSGRKKQYF. The CDR3 bases are TGTGCCAGCAGTTTTCTCACTAGCGGGAGAAAGAAGCAGTACTTC.

This clone turned up a few times. The chain is built from TRBV2 and TRBJ2-3, with D possibly being TRBD1 (6 bases). The CDR3 sequence is 14 residues long. The V gene's germline CDR1 is SNHLY and CDR2 FYNNEI. V gave up 6 bases and J gave up 2 bases, with 12 bases separating them. CDR3 sequence: CASSSGQYTDTQYF. In DNA, the CDR3 is TGTGCCAGCAGCTCCGGACAGTACACAGATACGCAGTATTTT.

The rearrangement links TRBV5-1 to TRBJ2-3; TRBD1 matches 7 bases. V lost 6 bases to trimming and J lost 6 bases; unmatched junction nucleotides: 16. The CDR3 runs 16 residues. Germline V gives CDR1 SGHRS, CDR2 YFSETQ. CDR3 bases: TGCGCCAGCAATCCGAATACAGGGGCAACATTGGATACGCAGTATTTT. This codes for CASNPNTGATLDTQYF.

In this sample, this clone turned up once. The rearrangement links TRBV6-5 to TRBJ2-7, with unresolved D. Germline values: CDR1 MNHEY, CDR2 SVGAGI. Trimming removed 2 bases at V and 1 base at J, with 9 bases between. The CDR3 totals 14 residues. The CDR3 DNA reads as TGTGCCAGCAGTTACGCCGACAATTCCTACGAGCAGTACTTC. Amino acid sequence: CASSYADNSYEQYF.

V usage is TRBV6-2 or TRBV6-3 and J usage is TRBJ1-1; 12 nucleotides line up with TRBD1. The CDR3 is 15 amino acids. The V segment lost 4 bases and the J segment 4 bases; nucleotides outside the gene matches: 4. Per the germline V gene, CDR1 is MNHEY and CDR2 is SVGEGT. CDR3 sequence reads: CASSSPGQGATEAFF. CDR3 bases: TGTGCCAGCAGTTCCCCGGGACAGGGGGCCACTGAAGCTTTCTTT.

In this sample, this clone turned up a few times. This chain joins TRBV15 and TRBJ2-3; D not certain. Trimming pared 2 bases from V and 6 bases from J, leaving 12 bases between. The CDR3 totals 14 residues. Germline values: CDR1 LNHNV, CDR2 YYDKDF (reference sequence). The CDR3 DNA reads TGTGCCACCAGCAGAAATCTAGGTTACGATACGCAGTATTTT. This encodes CATSRNLGYDTQYF.

The rearrangement joins TRBV19 to TRBJ1-4; TRBD1 aligns across 8 bases. This CDR3 is 17 amino acids long. Germline trimming cut 3 bases from V and 0 bases from J; bases unmatched to any gene: 6. The germline V gene encodes CDR1 LNHDA and CDR2 SQIVND (reference sequence). The chain's CDR3 is CASSIPGGIATNEKLFF. The CDR3 DNA reads TGTGCCAGTAGTATCCCAGGGGGCATCGCAACTAATGAAAAACTGTTTTTT.

This clone came up once. This sequence joins TRBV11-3 and TRBJ2-3; perhaps TRBD1 as D (5 bases). This CDR3 comprises 15 residues. Trimming left V 5 bases short and J 0 bases short, with 12 bases between. Looked up from germline, CDR1 is SGHNT and CDR2 is YENEEA. CDR3 amino acids: CASSPRRTSTDTQYF. CDR3 nucleotides: TGTGCCAGCAGCCCTAGACGGACAAGCACAGATACGCAGTATTTT.

The genes are TRBV28 and TRBJ1-1, with D unresolved. The CDR3 extends over 12 amino acids. The V end was cut by 10 bases, the J end by 4 bases, with 13 bases between. CDR1 is MDHEN, CDR2 SYDVKM, per germline. CDR3 region: CAIEGHFTEAFF. The DNA of the CDR3 is TGTGCCATCGAGGGTCATTTCACTGAAGCTTTCTTT.

The chain links TRBV20-1 to TRBJ2-7; no clear D. V lost 3 bases to trimming and J lost 3 bases, with 6 bases between them. This CDR3 spans 11 amino acids. CDR1 DFQATT and CDR2 SNEGSKA come from the germline V gene (reference sequence). The CDR3 DNA reads TGCAGTGCTAGTTCCGGCTACGAGCAGTACTTC. Residues: CSASSGYEQYF.

The rearrangement links TRBV18 to TRBJ1-2, with a weak D call TRBD1 (6 bases). The CDR3 covers 18 residues. The germline V gene encodes CDR1 KGHSH and CDR2 LQKENI. Trimming pared 4 bases from V and 5 bases from J, leaving 26 bases between. The CDR3 coding sequence is TGTGCCAGCTCACTTCAAGACTATACGATCCTTAGGGGGTATGGCTACACCTTC. Amino acids: CASSLQDYTILRGYGYTF.

The rearrangement joins TRBV5-1 to TRBJ2-5; 10 positions match TRBD2. This CDR3 has 16 residues. Trimming took 0 bases from V and 5 from J; bases not matched to a gene: 7. Germline CDR1 SGHRS, CDR2 YFSETQ. The DNA for the CDR3 is TGCGCCAGCAGCTTGGTACGAGCGGGGGGGCCCGAGACCCAGTACTTC. This codes for CASSLVRAGGPETQYF.

This clone came up many times. V gene TRBV19 combines with J gene TRBJ1-2; 7 positions match TRBD1. There are 14 residues in the CDR3. CDR1 LNHDA and CDR2 SQIVND come from the germline V gene (reference sequence). V dropped 7 bases and J dropped 1; count of bases not matched to a gene: 6. In DNA, the CDR3 is TGTGCCAGTAACCCGACAGGGCTTAACTATGGCTACACCTTC. Its protein is CASNPTGLNYGYTF.

The J gene is TRBJ1-5, the V gene TRBV19; D is ambiguous. CDR1 and CDR2 from the germline V gene are LNHDA and SQIVND (reference sequence). The V gene lost 7 bases and the J gene lost 2 bases, with 15 bases spanning the gap. The CDR3 sequence is 15 residues long. The CDR3 is CASTSIGVGNQPQHF. CDR3 nucleotide sequence: TGTGCCAGTACCTCCATCGGGGTTGGCAATCAGCCCCAGCATTTT.

This chain uses TRBV13 with TRBJ1-1; perhaps TRBD1 as D (5 bases). The CDR3 spans 17 residues. Germline loops: CDR1 PRHDT, CDR2 FYEKMQ (reference sequence). V dropped 5 bases and J dropped 7 bases, with 26 bases sitting between them. The CDR3 sequence: CASSPTQTPAGGVEAFF. The CDR3 DNA reads TGTGCCAGCAGCCCCACCCAGACACCGGCGGGGGGGGTTGAAGCTTTCTTT.

This clone has only one observation. This chain joins TRBV28 and TRBJ2-3; 7 nucleotides line up with TRBD2. Germline V gene lookup returns CDR1 MDHEN and CDR2 SYDVKM. The ends lost 3 bases at V and 4 bases at J; junction bases unmatched: 10. The CDR3 covers 16 residues. Written as DNA, the CDR3 is TGTGCCAGCAGTTTGCTCGTGGGAGGGCTGGCAGATACGCAGTATTTT. Its translation is CASSLLVGGLADTQYF.

The chain has TRBV6-6 and TRBJ2-5; 8 bases are shared with TRBD2. Looked up from germline, CDR1 is MNHNY and CDR2 is SVGAGI (reference sequence). The CDR3 extends over 13 amino acids. J was trimmed by 5 bases and V by 8 bases; bases with no gene match: 7. The DNA of the CDR3 is TGTGCCAGCCAAGCGGGAGCAGGGGAGACCCAGTACTTC. Its protein product is CASQAGAGETQYF.

This clone has more than one count but fewer than ten. The chain carries TRBV28 and TRBJ1-6, with 11 bases fitting TRBD1. Germline loops: CDR1 MDHEN, CDR2 SYDVKM. Trimming cost V 5 bases and J 7 bases; bases outside gene matches: 4. The CDR3 length is 15 residues. The CDR3 here is CASSVRTGGNSPLHF. The CDR3 DNA follows: TGTGCCAGCAGTGTGCGGACAGGGGGCAATTCACCCCTCCACTTT.

The rearrangement joins TRBV30 to TRBJ1-1; possibly TRBD1 for D (6 bases). This CDR3 region has 14 residues. Germline CDR1 is GTSNPN and CDR2 is SVGIG (reference sequence). Trimming shortened V by 4 bases and J by 4 bases, and 16 bases separated the two germline ends. CDR3 DNA: TGTGCCTGGACTAGGGGGTGGGGGACCACTGAAGCTTTCTTT. Its translation is CAWTRGWGTTEAFF.